The table lists the clone carrying this T cell receptor (beta chain) with many counts. Antigen specificity is unknown. This CDR3 has 15 residues. Germline V gives CDR1 SNHLY, CDR2 FYNNEI. The V end was cut by 8 bases, the J end by 1 base, with 17 bases between. The data originate from a study of early T cells in non-severe SARS-CoV-2 infection. Study details: Bulk RNA from unsorted whole blood was sequenced; chains were unpaired.

Overall study results and limits: Clonotype matching in VDJdb favored anti-spike CD8 responses and did not capture private and CD4 specificities.

The protocol attached unique molecular identifiers to individual cDNA molecules. TCRdb recomputed calls from the 5' RACE reads with MiXCR, one row per CDR3 protein. Seen here are about 62,000 distinct CDR3 sequences, roughly a tenth observed once, and the top ten hold about 1.3%. The genes are TRBV2 and TRBJ1-1; D is possibly TRBD1 (5 bases). The receptor's source is an adult who was a healthcare worker with PCR-confirmed SARS-CoV-2 infection or an uninfected control (not recorded which). Sequenced input: whole blood. The CDR3 loop is CASLGPSPGNTEAFF. CDR3 DNA sequence: TGTGCCAGCCTGGGACCTTCACCAGGGAACACTGAAGCTTTCTTT.